The rows below give T cell receptor beta chains drawn from one sample of a study of blood T cells in healthy people across ages. In TCRdb, the 5' RACE reads were re-called with MiXCR into one record per CDR3 protein. This sample has about 1,500,000 distinct CDR3 sequences, with roughly 45% found just once. The material sequenced was blood. These receptors all stem from a woman aged 18-35 years in good health. The CDR3 runs from the conserved cysteine through the conserved F or W. Each record gives: clone size, D gene, J gene, V gene, CDR3 protein, CDR3 DNA. The D gene is left open where the match is weak. A row's size may be missing; if present it is once, few, many or a size class.

once | TRBD1 | TRBJ1-2 | TRBV10-3 | CAITGTGDGYTF | TGTGCCATCACCGGGACAGGTGATGGCTACACCTTC
few | TRBD1 | TRBJ2-3 | TRBV20-1 | CSARGPGQGPTDTQYF | TGCAGTGCTAGAGGCCCGGGACAGGGACCCACAGATACGCAGTATTTT
few | TRBD2 | TRBJ2-5 | TRBV6-1 | CASSLPLTSEETQYF | TGTGCCAGCAGCCTACCACTGACTAGCGAGGAGACCCAGTACTTC
once | NA | TRBJ2-7 | TRBV6-5 | CASSYSIGAPYEQYF | TGTGCCAGCAGTTACTCGATCGGAGCTCCCTACGAGCAGTACTTC
NA | TRBD2 | TRBJ2-1 | TRBV12-3/TRBV12-4 | CASSSTSGRGEQFF | TGTGCCAGCAGTTCGACTAGCGGGAGAGGTGAGCAGTTCTTC
NA | TRBD1 | TRBJ1-2 | TRBV20-1 | CSAGGQGVTYGYTF | TGCAGTGCTGGCGGACAGGGGGTGACTTATGGCTACACCTTC
NA | TRBD2 | TRBJ2-7 | TRBV6-6 | CASSYPGTSKNEQYF | TGTGCCAGCAGTTACCCTGGGACTAGCAAGAACGAGCAGTACTTC
NA | NA | TRBJ1-4 | TRBV4-1 | CASSPRQAINEKLFF | TGCGCCAGCAGCCCCCGACAGGCCATTAATGAAAAACTGTTTTTT
few | TRBD2 | TRBJ2-3 | TRBV7-2 | CASSLASGSNADTQYF | TGTGCCAGCAGCTTAGCTAGCGGGAGTAACGCAGATACGCAGTATTTT
few | NA | TRBJ1-1 | TRBV12-3/TRBV12-4 | CASSRRSNTEAFF | TGTGCCAGCAGTCGACGGTCGAACACTGAAGCTTTCTTT
NA | TRBD2 | TRBJ2-2 | TRBV18 | CASPTSGGNTGELFF | TGTGCCAGCCCCACTAGCGGGGGGAACACCGGGGAGCTGTTTTTT
NA | NA | TRBJ1-2 | TRBV28 | CASSPRGGGSYGYTF | TGTGCCAGCAGTCCCCGTGGGGGGGGAAGCTATGGCTACACCTTC
NA | NA | TRBJ2-1 | TRBV20-1 | CSAREVGNGETQFF | TGCAGTGCTAGAGAAGTGGGGAACGGGGAGACCCAGTTCTTC